The 19 T cell receptor beta chains below were found in one sample sequenced in a study of blood T cell repertoires in COVID-19. Profiling relied on immunoSEQ multiplex PCR, and the TCRdb table lists in-frame clones only, not all of them. The table has about 59,000 clones, roughly 80% seen once. Input material: peripheral blood. The receptors originated from a woman in her 70s with acute or convalescent COVID-19.

The V and J genes are TRBV10-1 and TRBJ2-7; 11 bases are a match to TRBD1. Germline V lookup: CDR1 WNHNN, CDR2 SYGVQD (reference sequence). This CDR3 is 15 amino acids long. V gave up 5 bases and J gave up 7 bases; unmatched junction bases: 10. CDR3 bases: TGCGCCAGCAGTCAAAGCGGGACAGGGGGTTATGAGCAGTACTTC. Protein sequence: CASSQSGTGGYEQYF.

The genes are TRBV5-1 and TRBJ1-6; D possibly corresponds to TRBD1 (6 bases). The CDR3 contains 15 residues. Trimming removed 5 bases at V and 9 bases at J, with 18 bases between. Germline V CDR1 and CDR2: SGHRS, YFSETQ. The CDR3 nucleotides are TGCGCCAGCAGTTTGATGGGGACATGGAGTTCACCCCTCCACTTT. It translates to CASSLMGTWSSPLHF.

The genes are TRBV7-3 and TRBJ1-2, with D perhaps TRBD1 (6 bases). Germline V lookup: CDR1 SGHTA, CDR2 FQGTGA. V shed 8 bases and J shed 7 bases, with 14 bases lying between them. The CDR3 extends over 12 amino acids. The chain's CDR3 is CASGEKGVGYTF. For the CDR3, the DNA is TGTGCCAGCGGGGAAAAGGGGGTTGGCTACACCTTC.

The chain is built from TRBV20-1 and TRBJ2-1; D unclear. V was cut by 6 bases and J by 6 bases, with 6 bases left in between. CDR1 is DFQATT, CDR2 SNEGSKA, per germline (reference sequence). This CDR3 region has 10 residues. Here the CDR3 reads CSANFNEQFF. DNA for the CDR3: TGCAGTGCCAATTTCAATGAGCAGTTCTTC.

J is TRBJ2-1 and V is TRBV6-2 or TRBV6-3, with D perhaps TRBD2 (5 bases). The V end lost 2 bases, the J end lost 6 bases, and 8 bases lay between the germline ends. From germline, CDR1 is MNHEY and CDR2 SVGEGT. The CDR3 extends over 13 amino acids. The CDR3 loop is CASSYLGVNEQFF. The CDR3 DNA is TGTGCCAGCAGTTACCTCGGGGTCAATGAGCAGTTCTTC.

This chain joins TRBV9 and TRBJ1-2, with D hard to call. V was trimmed by 2 bases and J by 4 bases, leaving 12 bases between them. CDR1 and CDR2 from the germline V gene are SGDLS and YYNGEE. The CDR3 has 14 amino acids. CDR3 sequence: CASSVPQVGYGYTF. In DNA, the CDR3 is TGTGCCAGCAGCGTTCCCCAGGTAGGCTATGGCTACACCTTC.

The V and J genes are TRBV6-1 and TRBJ2-5; TRBD1 matches 9 bases. The CDR3 totals 14 residues. Germline V gene sequence: CDR1 MNHNS, CDR2 SASEGT. V dropped 3 bases and J dropped 4; count of bases not matched to a gene: 3. CDR3 DNA: TGTGCCAGCAGTGATTCGGGACAGGGAGAGACCCAGTACTTC. Its protein is CASSDSGQGETQYF.

The chain uses TRBV10-3 and TRBJ2-3; D might be TRBD2 (6 bases). Germline V lookup: CDR1 ENHRY, CDR2 SYGVKD. V lost 0 bases, J lost 0 bases, and 10 bases lay in between. This CDR3 has 16 amino acids. CDR3 bases: TGTGCCATCAGTGAGTCTGGCGGGGAGAGCACAGATACGCAGTATTTT. This sequence encodes CAISESGGESTDTQYF.

The rearrangement joins TRBV7-3 to TRBJ1-5; possibly TRBD1 for D (6 bases). Between the trimmed V and J ends, which lost 5 bases and 4 bases, there was a span of 9 bases. The CDR3 length is 13 residues. Germline lookup yields CDR1 SGHTA and CDR2 FQGTGA. CDR3 sequence: CASSHGQNQPQHF. In DNA, the CDR3 is TGTGCCAGCAGCCACGGACAGAATCAGCCCCAGCATTTT.

The chain employs TRBV28 and TRBJ1-4; no reliable D call. Between the trimmed V and J ends, which lost 5 bases and 7 bases, there was a span of 11 bases. The CDR3 runs to 13 residues. Germline V gene sequence: CDR1 MDHEN, CDR2 SYDVKM. The CDR3 nucleotides are TGTGCCAGCAGTGAGGATGACCGTGAAAAACTGTTTTTT. As protein: CASSEDDREKLFF.

This clone has only one observation. V gene TRBV11-2 combines with J gene TRBJ1-2; no clear D gene. In germline, CDR1 is SGHAT, CDR2 FQNNGV. The CDR3 runs 14 residues. Trimming removed 0 bases at V and 1 base at J, with 6 bases between. CDR3 residues: CASSLDRVNYGYTF. CDR3 nucleotides: TGTGCCAGCAGCTTAGATCGGGTTAACTATGGCTACACCTTC.

The rearrangement uses TRBV2 and TRBJ1-1; 7 bases are a match to TRBD1. The junction had 4 bases not matched to a gene; V was cut back by 1 base and J by 11 bases. Germline V gene sequence: CDR1 SNHLY, CDR2 FYNNEI. This CDR3 has 12 residues. DNA for the CDR3: TGTGCCAGCAGTGAAGGGGGACAGCGCGCTTTCTTT. Translated, it gives CASSEGGQRAFF.

The CDR3 bases are TGTGCCAGCAGTCCTACCTCCGGGACACAGAAAGCTTTCTTT. Translation: CASSPTSGTQKAFF. This chain uses TRBV28 with TRBJ1-1, with D perhaps matching TRBD1 (6 bases). V shed 5 bases and J shed 9 bases, with 19 bases lying between them. The V gene's germline CDR1 is MDHEN and CDR2 SYDVKM. CDR3 size: 14 residues.

The V gene is TRBV10-3, the J gene TRBJ2-5; D is perhaps TRBD1 (6 bases). Germline V gene lookup returns CDR1 ENHRY and CDR2 SYGVKD. Deletions cut 0 bases from V and 7 bases from J, with 12 bases between. The CDR3 extends over 14 amino acids. The CDR3 loop reads CAISESRGSGTQYF. The CDR3 region has the DNA TGTGCCATCAGTGAGTCAAGGGGGTCTGGGACCCAGTACTTC.

The chain is built from TRBV5-1 and TRBJ2-7; TRBD1 might be the D (5 bases). Trimming shortened V by 4 bases and J by 1 base, and 12 bases separated the two germline ends. The CDR3 loop spans 14 amino acids. Germline lookup yields CDR1 SGHRS and CDR2 YFSETQ. CDR3: CASSPTAGSYEQYF. CDR3 sequence (DNA): TGCGCCAGCAGCCCCACTGCAGGGTCCTACGAGCAGTACTTC.

The rearrangement joins TRBV19 to TRBJ1-5; D remains unclear. V lost 7 bases and J 0 bases, leaving 10 bases between the germline ends. The CDR3 is made up of 14 amino acids. The germline CDR1 and CDR2 sequences are LNHDA and SQIVND (reference sequence). CDR3 sequence reads: CASKSYDSNQPQHF. CDR3 sequence (DNA): TGTGCCAGTAAATCCTATGATAGCAATCAGCCCCAGCATTTT.

The chain couples TRBV30 to TRBJ1-3; possible D gene TRBD1, 5 bases. V dropped 2 bases and J dropped 0 bases, with 8 bases sitting between them. Germline assignment: CDR1 GTSNPN and CDR2 SVGIG (reference sequence). The CDR3 is 14 amino acids. In nucleotides, the CDR3 is TGTGCCTGGAGTACGGGGGACTCTGGAAACACCATATATTTT. Translation: CAWSTGDSGNTIYF.

The chain uses TRBV5-1 and TRBJ1-1; D gene uncertain. V was pared by 0 bases and J by 1 base, with 10 bases between. Germline V gives CDR1 SGHRS, CDR2 YFSETQ. The CDR3 totals 15 residues. The DNA of the CDR3 is TGCGCCAGCAGCTTGGGCCCAGGAGGGAACACTGAAGCTTTCTTT. It specifies CASSLGPGGNTEAFF.

This chain connects TRBV11-2 to TRBJ1-4; the match to TRBD1 covers 8 bases. V was clipped by 1 base and J by 5 bases; unmatched bases: 3. The CDR3 covers 15 residues. Germline CDR1 SGHAT, CDR2 FQNNGV. The chain's CDR3 is CASSLVGDRNEKLFF. CDR3 in DNA: TGTGCCAGCAGCTTAGTGGGGGACAGGAATGAAAAACTGTTTTTT.